This T cell receptor (beta chain) was captured by sequencing in a study of T cell responses to AZD1222 COVID-19 vaccine. Study results and caveats: Across spike, vaccine-associated CD4 TCRs were found, dominant at 160-218 and 743-854.

Comments on this clone: Its antigen is currently unknown.

V gave up 3 bases and J gave up 5 bases, with 8 bases separating them. The germline V gene has CDR1 LNHDA and CDR2 SQIVND (reference sequence). CDR3 length: 13 amino acids. Here immunoSEQ multiplex PCR was the method, and the copy in TCRdb shows in-frame clones only, minus some. The sample consists of some 81,000 clones, 80% to 90% of them appearing once. This receptor was taken from an adult who received the AZD1222 COVID-19 vaccine. This material consisted of peripheral blood, taken 28 days after the second AZD1222 dose. This chain uses TRBV19 with TRBJ1-5; D gene unclear. In nucleotides, the CDR3 is TGTGCCAGTAGTATCAGTACAGATCAGCCCCAGCATTTT. This translates into CASSISTDQPQHF.